This TCR beta chain was profiled in a study of T cell changes during pregnancy in multiple sclerosis. Only in-frame clones appear in the TCRdb table, and some are missing; sequencing was by immunoSEQ multiplex PCR. The table includes tens of thousands of clones, around nine tenths detected once. J was trimmed by 7 bases and V by 6 bases; bases with no gene match: 7. This CDR3 is 14 amino acids long. Germline V gives CDR1 LGHNA, CDR2 YSLEER. Here the sequenced sample was CD4+ T cells from peripheral blood mononuclear cells, taken in the second trimester of pregnancy. The J gene is TRBJ2-2, the V gene TRBV4-3; 8 nucleotides match TRBD1. This TCR derives from a female donor in good health, enrolled as a control in a pregnancy study. The CDR3: CASRFQGANGELFF. As DNA, the CDR3 is TGCGCCAGCAGGTTCCAGGGGGCCAACGGGGAGCTGTTTTTT.